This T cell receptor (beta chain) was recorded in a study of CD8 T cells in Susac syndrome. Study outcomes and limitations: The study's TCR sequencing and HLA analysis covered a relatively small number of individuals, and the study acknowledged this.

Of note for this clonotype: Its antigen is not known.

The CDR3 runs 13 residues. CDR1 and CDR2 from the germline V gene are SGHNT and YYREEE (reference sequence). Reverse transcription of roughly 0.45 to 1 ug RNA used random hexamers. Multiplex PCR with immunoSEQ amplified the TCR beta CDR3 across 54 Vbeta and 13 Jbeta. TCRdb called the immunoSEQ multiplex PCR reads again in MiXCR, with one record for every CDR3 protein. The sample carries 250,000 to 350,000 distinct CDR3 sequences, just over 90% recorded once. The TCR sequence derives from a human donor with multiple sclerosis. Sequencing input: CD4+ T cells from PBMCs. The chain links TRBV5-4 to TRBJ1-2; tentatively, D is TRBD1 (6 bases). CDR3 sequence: CGSRQGNNYGYTF. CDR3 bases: TGTGGATCCCGGCAGGGGAATAACTATGGCTACACCTTC.